This T cell receptor (beta chain) was sequenced in a study of CD8 T cells in Susac syndrome. The V and J ends lost 1 base and 7 bases respectively, with 11 bases between them. The germline gives CDR1 MNHEY, CDR2 SMNVEV (reference sequence). The CDR3 length is 14 residues. This clonotype was recorded once. Random hexamers were used to reverse transcribe roughly 0.5 to 1 ug of RNA. TCRdb reprocessed the immunoSEQ multiplex PCR reads with MiXCR, giving one entry per CDR3 protein. This sample has 150,000 to 180,000 distinct CDR3 sequences, with less than 97% found just once. Sequencing input: CD8+ T cells from PBMCs. The J gene is TRBJ1-5, the V gene TRBV27, with TRBD1 as a possible D gene (5 bases). This receptor was obtained from a human donor with multiple sclerosis. CDR3 amino acids: CASSLFFGTQPQHF. In DNA form, the CDR3 reads TGTGCCAGCAGTTTATTCTTCGGGACCCAGCCCCAGCATTTT.